This T cell receptor (beta chain) was profiled in a study of T cell responses to AZD1222 COVID-19 vaccine. Only in-frame clones appear in the TCRdb table, and some are missing; sequencing was by immunoSEQ multiplex PCR. The sample holds some 170,000 clones, about 93% seen once. The germline V and J ends were trimmed by 6 bases and 8 bases, with 16 bases remaining between them. Germline V gene lookup returns CDR1 MRHNA and CDR2 SNTAGT. The CDR3 is 13 amino acids. Study-wide findings and caveats: The span of vaccine-associated CD4 TCRs extended across spike, with dominance at 160-218 and 743-854. Unmutated regions of variants are reportedly targeted by nearly half of spike-specific TCRs. The donor cohort was predominantly white British with a female majority, and clonal diversity may have been underestimated. Rises in breadth and depth of Spike-specific TCRs came after two AZD1222 doses.

Regarding this clone: Its target is unknown.

The clonotype comes from an adult who received the MenACWY meningococcal vaccine as a control. Sample: peripheral blood, taken 28 days after the second dose of the MenACWY control vaccine. The chain couples TRBV6-4 to TRBJ1-1; no firm D call. CDR3 coding DNA: TGTGCCAGCAGCGCACAGTACTCCCAGGAAGCTTTCTTT. Its protein product is CASSAQYSQEAFF.